Here is one T cell receptor (beta chain) with its context. The antigen is unknown. Though nominally healthy at sampling, donors likely had unrecorded immune exposures. CDR1 MNHEY and CDR2 SVGAGI come from the germline V gene. This CDR3 spans 15 amino acids. Between the trimmed V and J ends, which lost 4 bases and 2 bases, there was a span of 15 bases. 13 Jbeta primers and 60 Vbeta primers were used for the PCR. Assay used: immunoSEQ multiplex PCR; TCRdb lists only in-frame clones, some missing. The sample has about 110,000 clones, over 65% seen once. The data originate from a study of cytomegalovirus exposure and HLA in healthy donors. Study-wide results and limits: Most TCRs appeared rarely, but some public TCRs recurred in many donors. A later analysis found TCR association rates differed by HLA locus, highest for DRB1 and lowest for HLA-C.

What was sequenced was PBMCs. The V gene is TRBV6-5, the J gene TRBJ2-7; D is possibly TRBD1 (5 bases). The TCR sequence derives from a man aged 25 to 40 in good health and CMV-seropositive. The CDR3 loop reads CASSSSGGRAYEQYF. DNA of the CDR3: TGTGCCAGCAGTTCATCAGGTGGCAGGGCCTACGAGCAGTACTTC.